Listed here are 9 T cell receptor beta chains from one sample, sequenced in a study of CD8 T cells in Susac syndrome (dated 2019 in TCRdb). The receptor library was made with the immunoSEQ multiplex PCR assay. RNA was extracted with the RNeasy kit and about 0.45 to 1 ug was reverse transcribed using random hexamers. The public reads were run again by TCRdb, first through fastp at Q25 and then through MiXCR, and only productive beta chains were kept. Each CDR3 protein appears once, grouped with its most common genes and DNA. This sample holds hundreds of thousands of distinct CDR3 sequences; about 95% were observed only once. Together, the top ten hold around 0.08% of the sample. Sequencing was carried out using CD4+ T cells from PBMCs. These receptors all come from a human donor with multiple sclerosis.

This clonotype was picked up one time. This chain links TRBV30 with TRBJ2-5, with 10 positions matching TRBD2. Germline values: CDR1 GTSNPN, CDR2 SVGIG (reference sequence). This CDR3 has 17 amino acids. The trim removed 0 bases at V and 5 bases at J, leaving 12 bases unmatched. Here the CDR3 DNA reads TGTGCCTGGAGTGTACCCTGGGGGCTAGCGGGGGAGGAGACCCAGTACTTC. The encoded protein is CAWSVPWGLAGEETQYF. Based on the CDR3 plus reference TRBV30 and TRBJ2-5, the full variable domain is SQTIHQWPATLVQPVGSPLSLECTVEGTSNPNLYWYRQAAGRGLQLLFYSVGIGQISSEVPQNLSASRPQDRQFILSSKKLLLSDSGFYLCAWSVPWGLAGEETQYFGPGTRLLVL.

This clonotype was seen a single time. The rearrangement uses TRBV20-1 and TRBJ2-3; 9 positions match TRBD2. V gave up 5 bases and J gave up 2 bases; unmatched junction bases: 8. There are 15 residues in the CDR3. Germline CDR1 is DFQATT and CDR2 is SNEGSKA (reference sequence). In nucleotides, the CDR3 is TGCAGTGCTTCCCGCGGCGGGGGGGCCACAGATACGCAGTATTTT. Translating it yields CSASRGGGATDTQYF.

This clonotype was counted a single time. This chain uses TRBV5-1 with TRBJ2-7; 11 nucleotides align to TRBD1. This CDR3 spans 14 amino acids. Germline trimming cut 4 bases from V and 9 bases from J; bases unmatched to any gene: 9. Germline CDR1 and CDR2: SGHRS and YFSETQ. The CDR3 spells CASSLGQGASGQYF. The CDR3 DNA follows: TGCGCCAGCAGCCTTGGACAGGGGGCGTCAGGGCAGTACTTC.

V is TRBV29-1 and J is TRBJ1-4, with D perhaps matching TRBD1 (5 bases). CDR3 length: 13 amino acids. CDR1 and CDR2 (germline): SQVTM, ANQGSEA. V dropped 1 base and J dropped 10 bases, with 13 bases sitting between them. CDR3 residues: CSVEVAGSGKLFF. The CDR3 DNA follows: TGCAGCGTTGAAGTGGCAGGGAGTGGAAAACTGTTTTTT.

The V and J genes are TRBV20-1 and TRBJ1-1, with D hard to call. Per the germline V gene, CDR1 is DFQATT and CDR2 is SNEGSKA (reference sequence). The CDR3 sequence is 19 residues long. V dropped 4 bases and J dropped 1 base, with 28 bases sitting between them. The CDR3 reads CSANQFRSGGEAANTEAFF. The CDR3 nucleotides are TGCAGTGCTAACCAGTTCCGGTCGGGAGGAGAGGCGGCGAACACTGAAGCTTTCTTT.

The CDR3 is CSATRDTIYGYTF. The CDR3 DNA reads TGCAGTGCTACCCGGGACACTATCTATGGCTACACCTTC. The J gene is TRBJ1-2, the V gene TRBV20-1; a possible D gene is TRBD1 (6 bases). The CDR3 has 13 amino acids. Trimming took 4 bases from V and 4 from J, leaving 13 bases between them. Germline-derived CDR1 and CDR2 are DFQATT and SNEGSKA (reference sequence).

This clonotype came up a few times. The chain links TRBV29-1 to TRBJ2-7; possibly TRBD1 for D (7 bases). This CDR3 has 16 residues. Germline CDR1 and CDR2: SQVTM and ANQGSEA. V was pared by 1 base and J by 3 bases, with 19 bases between. CDR3 in amino acids: CSVEGSGDRRNYEQYF. DNA for the CDR3: TGCAGCGTTGAAGGGTCGGGGGACAGACGAAACTACGAGCAGTACTTC.

The rearrangement links TRBV2 to TRBJ1-2; 9 bases agree with TRBD1. In germline, CDR1 is SNHLY, CDR2 FYNNEI. V gave up 6 bases and J gave up 0 bases; unmatched junction bases: 5. This CDR3 is 15 amino acids long. In DNA form, the CDR3 reads TGTGCCAGCAGCGATGGGACAGGGACTAACTATGGCTACACCTTC. Amino acids: CASSDGTGTNYGYTF.

The chain has TRBV30 and TRBJ1-1, with 7 bases fitting TRBD1. Unmatched junction bases numbered 4, after V lost 4 bases and J lost 2 bases. Germline V lookup: CDR1 GTSNPN, CDR2 SVGIG (reference sequence). There are 13 residues in the CDR3. CDR3 loop: CAWMGQLNTEAFF. In DNA form, the CDR3 reads TGTGCCTGGATGGGACAGTTAAACACTGAAGCTTTCTTT.